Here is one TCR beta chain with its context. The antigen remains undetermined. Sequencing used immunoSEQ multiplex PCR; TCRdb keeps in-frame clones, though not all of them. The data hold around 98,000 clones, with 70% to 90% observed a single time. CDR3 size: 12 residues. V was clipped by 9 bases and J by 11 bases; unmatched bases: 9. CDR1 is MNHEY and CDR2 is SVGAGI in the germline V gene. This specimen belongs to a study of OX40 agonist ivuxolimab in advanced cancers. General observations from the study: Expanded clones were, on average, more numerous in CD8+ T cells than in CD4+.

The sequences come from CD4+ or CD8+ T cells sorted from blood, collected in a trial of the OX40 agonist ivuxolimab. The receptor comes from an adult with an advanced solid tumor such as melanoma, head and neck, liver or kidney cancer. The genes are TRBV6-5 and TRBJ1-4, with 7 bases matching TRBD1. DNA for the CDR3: TGTGCCAGTCAGGGGGGGTTCGGGAAACTGTTTTTT. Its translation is CASQGGFGKLFF.